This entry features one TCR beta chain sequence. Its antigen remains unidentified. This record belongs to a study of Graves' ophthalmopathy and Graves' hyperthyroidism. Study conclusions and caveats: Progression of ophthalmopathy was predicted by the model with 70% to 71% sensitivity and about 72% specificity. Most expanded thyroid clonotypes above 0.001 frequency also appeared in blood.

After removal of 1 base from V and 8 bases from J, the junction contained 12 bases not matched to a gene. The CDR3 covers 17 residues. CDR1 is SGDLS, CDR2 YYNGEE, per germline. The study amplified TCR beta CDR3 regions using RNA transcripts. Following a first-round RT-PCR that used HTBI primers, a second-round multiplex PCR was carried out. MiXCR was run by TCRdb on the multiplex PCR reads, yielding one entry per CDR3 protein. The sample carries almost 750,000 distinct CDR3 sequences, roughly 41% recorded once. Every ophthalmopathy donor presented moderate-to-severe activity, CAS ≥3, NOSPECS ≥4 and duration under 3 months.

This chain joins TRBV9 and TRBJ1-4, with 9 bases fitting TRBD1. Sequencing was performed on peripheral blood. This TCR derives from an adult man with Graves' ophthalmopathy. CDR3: CASSVQGRGQGREKLFF. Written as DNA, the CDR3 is TGTGCCAGCAGCGTACAAGGGCGGGGACAGGGTAGGGAAAAACTGTTTTTT.